The clone carrying this TCR beta chain has just a few counts. Alpha and beta constant-region primers primed reverse transcription of 400 to 500 ng RNA. Each of the alpha and beta chains got its own library through chain-specific third strand synthesis with indices. A single primer pair per chain amplified all rearrangements, with per-molecule barcodes. Ligation attached cDNA to a 5' RACE adapter that carried a random hexamer and SP2 site. Each CDR3 protein is one row after TCRdb ran MiXCR on the 5' RACE reads. This table holds over 10,000 distinct CDR3 sequences, around 9.9% found once. These data are taken from a study of HIV-infected patients and healthy controls. No cell fractionation was done, so the repertoire covers all unsorted peripheral blood T cells. Germline V gene lookup returns CDR1 MRHNA and CDR2 SNTAGT. CDR3 length: 14 residues. V was pared by 5 bases and J by 2 bases, with 11 bases between.

The rearrangement joins TRBV6-4 to TRBJ2-3; D call uncertain. The sequencing input was blood. The receptor was derived from an adult in good health. CDR3 protein: CASSTDGNTDTQYF. In nucleotides, the CDR3 is TGTGCCAGCAGTACAGACGGCAACACAGATACGCAGTATTTT.